A selection of T cell receptor beta chains follows, all from one sample in a study of T cell changes during pregnancy in multiple sclerosis. TCRdb's copy holds only in-frame clones and misses some; the assay was immunoSEQ multiplex PCR. The sample has some 14,000 clones, 85% to 95% seen once. The sequences come from peripheral blood, collected in the second trimester of pregnancy. The receptors stem from a female donor in good health, enrolled as a control in a pregnancy study. The CDR3 runs from the conserved cysteine through the conserved F or W. The D gene is left open where the match is weak. Clone size appears in some rows only: once, few, many, or a class for an expanded clone.

d_call	j_call	clone_size	v_call	cdr3_nt	cdr3_aa
TRBD2	TRBJ2-1	-	TRBV13	TGTGCCAGCAGCCCCCTCGGGGGGGATGAGCAGTTCTTC	CASSPLGGDEQFF
TRBD1	TRBJ2-7	-	TRBV27	TGTGCCAGCAGTCCCCTCCCGACAGGGATCCCGGCCAACGAGCAGTACTTC	CASSPLPTGIPANEQYF
TRBD2	TRBJ2-1	once	TRBV18	TGTGCCAGCTCACCTAAGACTAGCGACTACAATGAGCAGTTCTTC	CASSPKTSDYNEQFF
TRBD2	TRBJ2-5	once	TRBV11-3	TGTGCCAGCAGCGGTAGCGGGAGATGGGAGACCCAGTACTTC	CASSGSGRWETQYF
-	TRBJ2-5	-	TRBV14	TGTGCCAGCAGCCAAGTTACGGACCAAGAGACCCAGTACTTC	CASSQVTDQETQYF
-	TRBJ2-7	-	TRBV7-2	TGTGCCAGCACCCCGGGAAGGGAGCAGTACTTC	CASTPGREQYF
-	TRBJ1-5	-	TRBV10-3	TGTGCCATCAGTGGAGTAGGAGCTCAGCCCCAGCATTTT	CAISGVGAQPQHF
-	TRBJ1-5	once	TRBV4-3	TGCGCCAGCAGCCAAAACGGTGCGGGACAGCCCCAGCATTTT	CASSQNGAGQPQHF
-	TRBJ2-5	-	TRBV5-6	TGTGCCAGCAGCAGCGGGACATTACAAGAGACCCAGTACTTC	CASSSGTLQETQYF
TRBD1	TRBJ2-4	-	TRBV25-1	TGTGCCAGCAGTGAATTGCAATCCGGGACAGCAAACATTCAGTACTTC	CASSELQSGTANIQYF
TRBD1	TRBJ2-1	-	TRBV5-4	TGTGCCAGCAGCCCGACACAGGGGGCGGTTTACAATGAGCAGTTCTTC	CASSPTQGAVYNEQFF
-	TRBJ1-2	-	TRBV30	TGTGCCTGGAGTCCTACTCTCCCTGGCCCCTCTAGCTATGGCTACACCTTC	CAWSPTLPGPSSYGYTF
TRBD2	TRBJ2-1	-	TRBV7-3	TGTGCCAGCAGCTTAGGGACTAGCGGGAATTACAATGAGCAGTTCTTC	CASSLGTSGNYNEQFF
TRBD1	TRBJ2-1	-	TRBV5-1	TGCGCCAGCAGCTCAACAGGGGATGAGCAGTTCTTC	CASSSTGDEQFF
-	TRBJ1-2	-	TRBV5-6	TGTGCCAGCAGCTCTTACCGAGTTGGTGGCTACACCTTC	CASSSYRVGGYTF
TRBD2	TRBJ2-7	-	TRBV6-5	TGTGCCAGCAGTTTGCGGGAGTACGAGCAGTACTTC	CASSLREYEQYF
-	TRBJ1-1	-	TRBV19	TGTGCCAGTACCTTCCGGGGAAGTTTCGAAGCTTTCTTT	CASTFRGSFEAFF
-	TRBJ1-2	once	TRBV4-3	TGCGCCAGCAGCCAAGATATAAATCAGGCGTTGTCGGTTGATGGCTACACCTTC	CASSQDINQALSVDGYTF
TRBD1	TRBJ1-4	-	TRBV9	TGTGCCAGCAGCGCCGGGGGACAGGGGGCCACTAATGAAAAACTGTTTTTT	CASSAGGQGATNEKLFF
-	TRBJ1-2	-	TRBV18	TGTGCCAGCTCACCGTTGACGTTGGCAGGCGGTTCGGGGGGCTACACCTTC	CASSPLTLAGGSGGYTF
TRBD2	TRBJ2-5	-	TRBV18	TGTGCCGTCGAGCGGGGGGACGACCCCGGAGAGACCCAGTACTTC	CAVERGDDPGETQYF
TRBD1	TRBJ1-2	-	TRBV30	TGTGCCTGGAGTGGAGGGACAGGGACCTATGGCTACACCTTC	CAWSGGTGTYGYTF
-	TRBJ2-2	-	TRBV29-1	TGCAGCGTTGAACTAAAACGGGGTGATACCGGGGAGCTGTTTTTT	CSVELKRGDTGELFF
TRBD1	TRBJ1-2	-	TRBV27	TGTGCCAGCAGTCCCGCCGCGGGACAGACAAGCTACACCTTC	CASSPAAGQTSYTF
TRBD1	TRBJ2-7	-	TRBV28	TGTGCCAGCACACCCCATCCCGGGACAGCCTACGAGCAGTACTTC	CASTPHPGTAYEQYF
-	TRBJ1-4	-	TRBV2	TGTGCCAGCAGTGTGGACAGACCCGGTGAAAAACTGTTTTTT	CASSVDRPGEKLFF
-	TRBJ1-1	-	TRBV11-2	TGTGCCAGCAGCCGTGAGGTGGCATATAACACTGAAGCTTTCTTT	CASSREVAYNTEAFF
TRBD2	TRBJ2-3	-	TRBV6-5	TGTGCCAGCAGAACCGGACTAGCTGGCACAGATACGCAGTATTTT	CASRTGLAGTDTQYF
-	TRBJ1-4	-	TRBV19	TGTGCCAGTAGGGTCTATTTTTCGTCTGAAAAACTGTTTTTT	CASRVYFSSEKLFF
-	TRBJ2-4	-	TRBV6-1	TGTGCCAGCAATTCAGGGGTGAACATTCAGTACTTC	CASNSGVNIQYF
-	TRBJ1-5	-	TRBV5-1	TGCGCCAGCAGCCTGGACGGATTATTATCAGCGGCCCAGCATTTT	CASSLDGLLSAAQHF
-	TRBJ2-1	once	TRBV28	TGTGCCAGCAGTATATATCAGGATGAGCAGTTCTTC	CASSIYQDEQFF
TRBD1	TRBJ2-7	-	TRBV5-6	TGTGCCAGCAGCGGCACAGGGGCCCTCTACGAGCAGTACTTC	CASSGTGALYEQYF
TRBD2	TRBJ2-3	-	TRBV29-1	TGCAGCCTCCGGGGGACTAGCGGGAAAACAGATACGCAGTATTTT	CSLRGTSGKTDTQYF
-	TRBJ1-3	-	TRBV19	TGTGCCAGTACCACAGGGAGCTCTGGAAACACCATATATTTT	CASTTGSSGNTIYF
-	TRBJ2-7	-	TRBV14	TGTGCCAGCAGCCAAGAACTCATTCGGGACGAGCAGTACTTC	CASSQELIRDEQYF
TRBD2	TRBJ2-7	-	TRBV6-5	TGTGCCAGCAGTTACTCGGGACTATCACACTTC	CASSYSGLSHF
-	TRBJ1-1	-	TRBV13	TGTGCCAGCACCCAAGCGGGCAGAGAGGGGACTGAAGCTTTCTTT	CASTQAGREGTEAFF
TRBD1	TRBJ1-5	-	TRBV2	TGTGCCAGCAGTCTCGGGACAGGAAGAGGAGGACCCCAGCATTTT	CASSLGTGRGGPQHF
TRBD1	TRBJ1-4	-	TRBV5-6	TGTGCCAGCAGCTTCACCGGGACAGGGAAACTGTTTTTT	CASSFTGTGKLFF
TRBD1	TRBJ1-5	-	TRBV28	TGTGCCAGCAGTTACAGGGGGGGGGCGTATAGCAATCAGCCCCAGCATTTT	CASSYRGGAYSNQPQHF
TRBD2	TRBJ2-1	-	TRBV27	TGTGCCAGCAGTTTATCGGCCCGTTCTAGCGGGGGGCCCTACAATGAGCAGTTCTTC	CASSLSARSSGGPYNEQFF
-	TRBJ2-6	-	TRBV30	TGTGCCTGGATGACACCCCTTGTCTCTGGGGCCAACGTCCTGACTTTC	CAWMTPLVSGANVLTF
TRBD2	TRBJ2-2	-	TRBV6-5	TGTGCCAGTAGGACAAGCGGGATGACCGGGGAGCTGTTTTTT	CASRTSGMTGELFF
TRBD2	TRBJ2-7	-	TRBV18	TGTGCCAGCTCACCGACTAGCGGGGGCTCCTACGAGCAGTACTTC	CASSPTSGGSYEQYF
-	TRBJ1-3	-	TRBV7-2	TGTGCCAGCAGCGCCGGTTTCAGAGGCTCTGGAAACACCATATATTTT	CASSAGFRGSGNTIYF
-	TRBJ2-2	-	TRBV7-9	TGTGCCAGCAGCTTAGGCCTAGCTGGCACCGGGGAGCTGTTTTTT	CASSLGLAGTGELFF
-	TRBJ1-6	-	TRBV7-2	TGTGCCAGCAGCTTGGGCAGTAATAATTCACCCCTCCACTTT	CASSLGSNNSPLHF
TRBD1	TRBJ2-6	-	TRBV11-3	TGTGCCAGCAGCTCCCGACAACTTTCAACAGGGGCTGGGGCCAACGTCCTGACTTTC	CASSSRQLSTGAGANVLTF